This T cell receptor beta chain derives from a study of tissue T cells after allogeneic stem cell transplantation. Study observations and caveats: Some tissue clones might be persisting host cells; their alloreactivity or antigen specificity was not determined. Blood and spleen captured only part of the tissue TCR repertoire. Across patients, clones rarely overlapped, yet motif clusters were shared tissue-specifically.

The CDR3 totals 13 residues. The germline V gene has CDR1 KGHTA and CDR2 FQNQQP. As regards this clone: Its antigen is unidentified. The germline and genes are mouse ones. The read stops 1 residue short of the end of the CDR3; the missing end is completed from the germline J gene.

Sequenced by immunoSEQ multiplex PCR; TCRdb stores in-frame clones only, minus some. Of around 6,000 clones in the sample, under 55% are singletons; the top ten hold about a tenth. The time point denotes: mouse harvest day 7 after allogeneic transplant. Each mouse received 10^7 T-cell-depleted marrow cells plus 10^6 splenic CD5+ T cells by tail vein. Mice had MHC-mismatched B6 into BALB/c GVHD, sampled day 7 or 14. V gene TRBV23 combines with J gene TRBJ1-1; TRBD1, the table's D call, was not compared with the DNA. The TCR comes from a female BALB/c mouse given C57BL/6 T cells with graft-versus-host disease after an allogeneic hematopoietic cell transplant. The sequencing sample was made of gut tissue. CDR3: CSSSQPGDTEVFF. CDR3 DNA (partial): TGCTCCAGCAGTCAACCAGGGGACACAGAAGTCTTC.